The clone carrying this TCR beta chain has only a few counts. The antigen remains undetermined. This sample was taken from a study of T cells after yellow fever vaccination. 5'RACE template switching produced TCR cDNA carrying a universal primer site and UMIs. A single record per CDR3 protein comes from TCRdb applying MiXCR to the 5' RACE reads. The sample yields about 320,000 distinct CDR3 sequences, 12% seen once. Study-wide findings and caveats: Clonotypes shared by both compartments, CD4 and CD8, made up a small share.

Germline CDR1 reads LGHDT; CDR2 reads YNNKEL (reference sequence). The CDR3 has 12 amino acids. V was cut by 2 bases and J by 6 bases, with 8 bases left in between. The sequence derives from a man between 18 and 29 years old who received the YFV17D yellow fever vaccine. The starting material was CD4+ T cells sorted from PBMCs, obtained 15 days after the yellow fever booster vaccination. J is TRBJ2-7 and V is TRBV3-1, with unresolved D. CDR3 sequence: CASSQLVSEQYF. The DNA for the CDR3 is TGTGCCAGCAGCCAATTAGTCTCCGAGCAGTACTTC.